This T cell receptor beta chain was captured by sequencing in a study of OX40 agonist ivuxolimab in advanced cancers. Method: immunoSEQ multiplex PCR; TCRdb's copy keeps in-frame clones and lacks some. Of 60,000 to 70,000 clones in the sample, about nine tenths were seen once. Any history of autoimmune disease or systemic immunosuppression disqualified patients. The CDR3 is made up of 15 amino acids. J gave up 5 bases and V 2 bases, and 3 bases lay outside the gene matches. Looked up from germline, CDR1 is SGHTA and CDR2 is FQGTGA. The sequenced sample was CD4+ or CD8+ T cells sorted from blood, obtained in a trial of the OX40 agonist ivuxolimab. This TCR derives from an adult with an advanced solid tumor such as melanoma, head and neck, liver or kidney cancer. The chain uses TRBV7-3 and TRBJ1-1; 12 positions agree with TRBD1. The CDR3 DNA reads TGTGCCAGCAGCTTAGGGGACAGGGGGCTTACTGAAGCTTTCTTT. Residues: CASSLGDRGLTEAFF. The variable domain in full, completed from reference TRBV7-3 and TRBJ1-1, reads GAGVSQTPSNKVTEKGKYVELRCDPISGHTALYWYRQSLGQGPEFLIYFQGTGAADDSGLPNDRFFAVRPEGSVSTLKIQRTERGDSAVYLCASSLGDRGLTEAFFGQGTRLTVV.